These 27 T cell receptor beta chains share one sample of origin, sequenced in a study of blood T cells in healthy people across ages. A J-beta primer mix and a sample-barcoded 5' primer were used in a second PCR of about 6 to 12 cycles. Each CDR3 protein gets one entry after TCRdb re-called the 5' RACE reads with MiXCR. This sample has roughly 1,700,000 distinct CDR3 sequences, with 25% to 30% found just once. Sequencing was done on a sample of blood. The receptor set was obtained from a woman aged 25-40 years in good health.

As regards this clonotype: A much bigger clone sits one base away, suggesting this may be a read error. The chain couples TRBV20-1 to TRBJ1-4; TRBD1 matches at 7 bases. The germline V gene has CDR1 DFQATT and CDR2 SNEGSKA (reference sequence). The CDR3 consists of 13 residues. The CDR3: CNAEDRRDEKLFF. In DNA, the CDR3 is TGCAATGCTGAGGACAGGCGGGATGAAAAACTGTTTTTT.

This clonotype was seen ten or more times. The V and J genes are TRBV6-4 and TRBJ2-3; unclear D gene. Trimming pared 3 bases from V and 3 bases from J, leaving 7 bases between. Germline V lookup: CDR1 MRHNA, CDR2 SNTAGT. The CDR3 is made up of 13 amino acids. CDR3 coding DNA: TGTGCCAGCAGTGAGCAATCAACAGATACGCAGTATTTT. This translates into CASSEQSTDTQYF.

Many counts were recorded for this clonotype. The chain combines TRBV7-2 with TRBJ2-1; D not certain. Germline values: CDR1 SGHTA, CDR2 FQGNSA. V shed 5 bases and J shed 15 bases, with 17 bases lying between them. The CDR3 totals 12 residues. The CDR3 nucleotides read TGTGCCAGCAGCCCCTTCGGCGACACGCCGTTCTTC. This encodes CASSPFGDTPFF.

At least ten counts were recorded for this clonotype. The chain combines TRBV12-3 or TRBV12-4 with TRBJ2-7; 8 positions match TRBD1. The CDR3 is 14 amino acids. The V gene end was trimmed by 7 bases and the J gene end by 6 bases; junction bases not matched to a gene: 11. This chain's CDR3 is CASTRTGIIGEQYF. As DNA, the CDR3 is TGTGCCAGCACCCGGACAGGGATCATTGGCGAGCAGTACTTC.

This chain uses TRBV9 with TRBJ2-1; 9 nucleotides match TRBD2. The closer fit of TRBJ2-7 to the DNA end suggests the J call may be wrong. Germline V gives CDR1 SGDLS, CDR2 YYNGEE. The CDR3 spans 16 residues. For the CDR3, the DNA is TGTGCCAGCAGCCCATTGGCGGGGGGGTCCTACAATGAGCAGTACTTC. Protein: CASSPLAGGSYNEQYF.

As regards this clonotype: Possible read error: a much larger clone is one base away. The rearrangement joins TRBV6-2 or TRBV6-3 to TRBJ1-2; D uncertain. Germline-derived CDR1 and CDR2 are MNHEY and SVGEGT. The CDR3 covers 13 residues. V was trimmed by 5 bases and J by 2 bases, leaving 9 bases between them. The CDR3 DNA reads TGTGCCAGCAGTCACGACGGGAACTATGGCTACACCTTC. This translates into CASSHDGNYGYTF.

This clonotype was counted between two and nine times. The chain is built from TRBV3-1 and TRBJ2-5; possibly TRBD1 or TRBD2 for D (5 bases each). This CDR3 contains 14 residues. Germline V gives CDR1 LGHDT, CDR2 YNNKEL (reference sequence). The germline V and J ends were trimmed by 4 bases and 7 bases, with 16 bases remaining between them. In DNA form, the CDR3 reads TGTGCCAGCAGCCTCGGGGCTGGGGAAGGGACCCAGTACTTC. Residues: CASSLGAGEGTQYF.

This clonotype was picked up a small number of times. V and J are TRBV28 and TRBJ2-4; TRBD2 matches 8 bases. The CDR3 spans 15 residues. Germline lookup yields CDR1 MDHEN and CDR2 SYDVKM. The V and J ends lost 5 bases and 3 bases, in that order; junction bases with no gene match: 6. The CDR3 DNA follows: TGTGCCAGCAGTCCGGGGGGGCACGGCAAAAACATTCAGTACTTC. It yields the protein CASSPGGHGKNIQYF.

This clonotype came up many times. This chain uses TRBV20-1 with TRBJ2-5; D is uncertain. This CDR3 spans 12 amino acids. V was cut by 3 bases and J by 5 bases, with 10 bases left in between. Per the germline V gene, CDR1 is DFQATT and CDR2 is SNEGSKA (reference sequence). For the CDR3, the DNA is TGCAGTGCTAGGTCTTTAGGGGAGACCCAGTACTTC. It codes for CSARSLGETQYF.

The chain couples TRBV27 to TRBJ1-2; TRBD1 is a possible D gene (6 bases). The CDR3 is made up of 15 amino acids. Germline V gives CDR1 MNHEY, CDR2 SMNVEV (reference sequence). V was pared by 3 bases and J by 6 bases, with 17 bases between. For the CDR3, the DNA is TGTGCCAGCAGTTTTTCCTACAGGGAGGGGAATGGCTACACCTTC. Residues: CASSFSYREGNGYTF.

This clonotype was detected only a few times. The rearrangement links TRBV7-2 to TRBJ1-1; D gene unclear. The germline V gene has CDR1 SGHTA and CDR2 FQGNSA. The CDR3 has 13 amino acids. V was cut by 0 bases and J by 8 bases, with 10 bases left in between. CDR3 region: CASSLARTGEAFF. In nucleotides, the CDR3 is TGTGCCAGCAGCTTAGCCAGGACCGGAGAAGCTTTCTTT.

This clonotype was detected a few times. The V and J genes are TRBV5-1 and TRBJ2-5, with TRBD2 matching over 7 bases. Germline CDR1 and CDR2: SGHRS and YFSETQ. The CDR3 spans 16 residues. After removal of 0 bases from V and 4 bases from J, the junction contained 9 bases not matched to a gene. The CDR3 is CASSLAGGSGRETQYF. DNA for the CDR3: TGCGCCAGCAGCTTGGCCGGCGGGAGCGGGCGAGAGACCCAGTACTTC.

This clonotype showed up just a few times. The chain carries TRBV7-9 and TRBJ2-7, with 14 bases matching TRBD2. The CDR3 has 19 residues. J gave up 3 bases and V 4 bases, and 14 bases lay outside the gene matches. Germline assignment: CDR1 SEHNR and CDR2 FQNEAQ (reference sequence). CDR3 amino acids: CASSSQRTSGRQSVYEQYF. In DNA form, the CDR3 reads TGTGCCAGCAGCTCCCAGCGGACTAGCGGGAGGCAAAGTGTCTACGAGCAGTACTTC.

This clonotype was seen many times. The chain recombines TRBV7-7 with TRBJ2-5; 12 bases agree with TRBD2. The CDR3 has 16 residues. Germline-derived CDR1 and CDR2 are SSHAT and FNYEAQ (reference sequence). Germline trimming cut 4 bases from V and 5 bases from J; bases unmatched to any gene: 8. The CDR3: CASSYLAGGPRETQYF. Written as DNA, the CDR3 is TGTGCCAGCAGCTACCTAGCGGGAGGGCCGAGGGAGACCCAGTACTTC.

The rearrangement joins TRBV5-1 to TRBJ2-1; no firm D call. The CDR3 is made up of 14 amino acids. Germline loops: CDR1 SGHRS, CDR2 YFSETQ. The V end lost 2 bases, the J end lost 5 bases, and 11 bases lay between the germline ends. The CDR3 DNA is TGCGCCAGCAGCTTTATGGCCAGGAACAATGAGCAGTTCTTC. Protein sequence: CASSFMARNNEQFF.

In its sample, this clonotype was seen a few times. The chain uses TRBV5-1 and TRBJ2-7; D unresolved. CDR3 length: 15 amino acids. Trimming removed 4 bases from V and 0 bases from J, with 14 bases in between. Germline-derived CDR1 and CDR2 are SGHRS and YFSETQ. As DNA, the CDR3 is TGCGCCAGCAGCCCAGGACCGGTTAGCTCCTACGAGCAGTACTTC. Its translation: CASSPGPVSSYEQYF.

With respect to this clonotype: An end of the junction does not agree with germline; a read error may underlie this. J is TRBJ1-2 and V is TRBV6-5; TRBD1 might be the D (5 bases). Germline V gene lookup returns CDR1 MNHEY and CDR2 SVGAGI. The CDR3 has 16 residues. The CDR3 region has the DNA TGTGCCAGCAGTTACTCGAATGGGGACCGGATTTATGACTACACCTTC. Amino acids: CASSYSNGDRIYDYTF.

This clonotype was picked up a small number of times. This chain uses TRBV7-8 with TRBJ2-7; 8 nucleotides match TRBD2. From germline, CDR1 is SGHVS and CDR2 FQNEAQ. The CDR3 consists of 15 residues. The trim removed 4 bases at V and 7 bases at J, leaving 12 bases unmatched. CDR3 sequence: CASSSSTAGVSEQYF. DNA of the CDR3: TGTGCCAGCAGCTCCTCCACAGCGGGAGTAAGTGAGCAGTACTTC.

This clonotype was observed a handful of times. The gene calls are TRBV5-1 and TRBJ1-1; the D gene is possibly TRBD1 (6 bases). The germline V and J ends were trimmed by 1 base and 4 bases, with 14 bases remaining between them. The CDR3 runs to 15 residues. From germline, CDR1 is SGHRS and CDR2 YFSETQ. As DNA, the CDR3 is TGCGCCAGCAGCTTGAACCAGGGGTCGGGCACTGAAGCTTTCTTT. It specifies CASSLNQGSGTEAFF.

The CDR3: CASRAGRPNTEAFF. The CDR3 region has the DNA TGTGCCAGCAGGGCGGGACGCCCGAACACTGAAGCTTTCTTT. The chain joins TRBV2 to TRBJ1-1; tentatively, D is TRBD1 (5 bases). Germline V gene sequence: CDR1 SNHLY, CDR2 FYNNEI. The V end was cut by 6 bases, the J end by 1 base, with 12 bases between. The CDR3 runs 14 residues.

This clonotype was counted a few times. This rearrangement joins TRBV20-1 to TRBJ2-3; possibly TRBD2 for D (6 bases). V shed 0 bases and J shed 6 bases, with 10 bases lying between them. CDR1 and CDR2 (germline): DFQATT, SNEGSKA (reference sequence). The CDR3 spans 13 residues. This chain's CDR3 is CSARDLGRDTQYF. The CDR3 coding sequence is TGCAGTGCTAGAGATCTAGGGAGGGATACGCAGTATTTT.

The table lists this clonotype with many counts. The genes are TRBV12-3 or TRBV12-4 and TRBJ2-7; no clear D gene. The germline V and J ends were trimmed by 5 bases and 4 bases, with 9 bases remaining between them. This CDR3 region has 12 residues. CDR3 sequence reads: CASSTAAYEQYF. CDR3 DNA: TGTGCCAGCAGTACAGCAGCATACGAGCAGTACTTC.

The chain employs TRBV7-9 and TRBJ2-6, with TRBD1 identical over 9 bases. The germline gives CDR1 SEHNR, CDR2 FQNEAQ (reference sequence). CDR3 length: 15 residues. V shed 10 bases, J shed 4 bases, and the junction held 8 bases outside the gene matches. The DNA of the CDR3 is TGTGCCACAACTTACAGGGGGCCAGGGGCCAACGTCCTGACTTTC. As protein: CATTYRGPGANVLTF.

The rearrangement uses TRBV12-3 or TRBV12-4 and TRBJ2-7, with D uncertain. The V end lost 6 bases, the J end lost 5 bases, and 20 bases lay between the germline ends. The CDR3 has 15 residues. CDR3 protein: CASRWGQRLGNEQYF. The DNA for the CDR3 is TGTGCCAGCAGGTGGGGTCAAAGACTGGGTAACGAGCAGTACTTC.

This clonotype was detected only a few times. CDR3: CSALTSTDTQYF. The CDR3 coding sequence is TGCAGTGCCCTGACTAGCACAGATACGCAGTATTTT. This chain links TRBV20-1 with TRBJ2-3; D uncertain. From germline, CDR1 is DFQATT and CDR2 SNEGSKA (reference sequence). The V end lost 6 bases, the J end lost 0 bases, and 7 bases lay between the germline ends. The CDR3 is 12 residues long.

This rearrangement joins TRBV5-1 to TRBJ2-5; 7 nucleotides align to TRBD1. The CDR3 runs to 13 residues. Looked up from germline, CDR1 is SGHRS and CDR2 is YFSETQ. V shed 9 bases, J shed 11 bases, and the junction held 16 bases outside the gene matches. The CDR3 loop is CANTRDSHNEQYF. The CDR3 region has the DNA TGCGCCAACACCCGGGACAGCCACAATGAGCAGTACTTC.

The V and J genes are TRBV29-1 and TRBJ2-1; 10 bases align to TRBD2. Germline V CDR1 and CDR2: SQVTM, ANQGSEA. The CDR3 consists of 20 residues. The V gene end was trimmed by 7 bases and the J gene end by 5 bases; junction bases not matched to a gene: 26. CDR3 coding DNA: TGCAGCGCCCAATTAGGAGGGCTAGCGGGAGATGGTGTCAAGCACAATGAGCAGTTCTTC. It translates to CSAQLGGLAGDGVKHNEQFF.